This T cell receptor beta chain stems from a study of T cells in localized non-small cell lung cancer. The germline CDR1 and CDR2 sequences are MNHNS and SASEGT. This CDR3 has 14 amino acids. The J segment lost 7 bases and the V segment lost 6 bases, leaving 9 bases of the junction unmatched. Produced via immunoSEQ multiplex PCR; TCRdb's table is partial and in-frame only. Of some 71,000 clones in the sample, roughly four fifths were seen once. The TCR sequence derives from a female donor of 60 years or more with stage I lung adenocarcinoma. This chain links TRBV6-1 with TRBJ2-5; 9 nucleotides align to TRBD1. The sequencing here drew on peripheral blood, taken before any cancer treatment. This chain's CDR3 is CASRGQGPRGTQYF. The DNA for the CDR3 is TGTGCCAGCAGGGGACAGGGTCCAAGGGGGACCCAGTACTTC.